Sequencing of this T cell receptor beta chain was carried out in a study of blood T cell repertoires in COVID-19. TCRdb's copy holds only in-frame clones and misses some; the assay was immunoSEQ multiplex PCR. This sample yields roughly 200,000 clones, of which about 78% are seen a single time; less than 6% belongs to the top ten. The CDR3 sequence is 14 residues long. Per germline, CDR1 MNHEY and CDR2 SVGAGI. V shed 6 bases and J shed 4 bases, with 16 bases lying between them. V gene TRBV6-5 combines with J gene TRBJ2-7; D perhaps matches TRBD1 (7 bases). What was sequenced was peripheral blood. The clonotype was recovered from a woman aged 65 to 85 with acute or convalescent COVID-19. CDR3 nucleotide sequence: TGTGCCAGCAGCCCCGCGGGACAGCTGTACGAGCAGTACTTC. This sequence encodes CASSPAGQLYEQYF.